The clone carrying this T cell receptor beta chain is labeled medium-sized. Its specificity is unknown. TCR cDNA molecules were tagged individually, and each one carried a unique molecular identifier. One entry per CDR3 protein, called by TCRdb with MiXCR from the 5' RACE reads. The sample holds about 11,000 distinct CDR3 sequences, approximately 25% seen once. Noted time point: sample taken at primary tumor resection. Frozen PBMC, nontumor lung or tumor provided whole RNA, which was sequenced unsorted. The donor group consisted of roughly 70 patients who had untreated, early-stage non-small cell lung cancer. This record belongs to a study of spatial heterogeneity in lung cancer. Study-level background: Compared with alpha-chain sequences, beta-chain sequences were consistently detected in greater numbers. Study results and limitations: Ubiquitous expanded tumor TCRs were seen in blood more at resection than at follow-up.

The CDR3 is 15 residues long. Germline loops: CDR1 MNHNS, CDR2 SASEGT. The V segment lost 3 bases and the J segment 3 bases; nucleotides outside the gene matches: 2. This chain joins TRBV6-1 and TRBJ2-2, with 9 bases aligning to TRBD2. The specimen was PBMCs, collected at surgery. The receptor comes from a female donor with early-stage non-small cell lung cancer. In DNA form, the CDR3 reads TGTGCCAGCAGTGACGCTAGCGGGGACACCGGGGAGCTGTTTTTT. Translating it yields CASSDASGDTGELFF.